What follows are 14 T cell receptor beta chains derived from one specimen sequenced in a study of identical twins. TCRdb called the 5' RACE reads again in MiXCR, with one record for every CDR3 protein. The sample has hundreds of thousands of distinct CDR3 sequences, 8.6% seen once; the top ten hold 0.75% to 1%. These records were also assigned to another study, of yellow fever vaccine responses in identical twins.

Sequences were obtained from PBMCs. The receptors here all came from a woman aged 18-29 years in good health.

The chain has TRBV18 and TRBJ1-6; D might be TRBD1 (6 bases). The CDR3 is 14 residues long. Germline assignment: CDR1 KGHSH and CDR2 LQKENI. Between the trimmed V and J ends, which lost 3 bases and 7 bases, there was a span of 10 bases. CDR3 bases: TGTGCCAGCTCACCCTGGACAGACAATTCACCCCTCCACTTT. Translation: CASSPWTDNSPLHF.

V gene TRBV9 combines with J gene TRBJ2-1; D is uncertain. The CDR3 sequence is 16 residues long. Per germline, CDR1 SGDLS and CDR2 YYNGEE. Trimming stripped 0 bases from V and 6 bases from J, with 16 bases between. The CDR3 protein is CASSVASTVRFNEQFF. As DNA, the CDR3 is TGTGCCAGCAGCGTAGCTTCCACGGTCCGCTTCAATGAGCAGTTCTTC.

This clonotype was observed at least ten times. The chain recombines TRBV20-1 with TRBJ2-1; 15 bases map to TRBD2. CDR3 length equals 17 residues. Trimming took 0 bases from V and 2 from J; bases not matched to a gene: 2. CDR1 is DFQATT, CDR2 SNEGSKA, per germline (reference sequence). CDR3 nucleotide sequence: TGCAGTGCTAGAGACGGGACTAGCGGGAGGCCCTACAATGAGCAGTTCTTC. Translating it yields CSARDGTSGRPYNEQFF.

The CDR3 spells CASSLLGQYEQYF. DNA for the CDR3: TGTGCCAGCAGCCTTCTGGGACAGTACGAGCAGTACTTC. V and J are TRBV28 and TRBJ2-7; the match to TRBD1 covers 7 bases. The CDR3 has 13 amino acids. The V and J ends lost 6 bases and 4 bases, in that order; junction bases with no gene match: 6. Germline V gives CDR1 MDHEN, CDR2 SYDVKM. Complete variable domain (other parts from reference TRBV28 and TRBJ2-7): DVKVTQSSRYLVKRTGEKVFLECVQDMDHENMFWYRQDPGLGLRLIYFSYDVKMKEKGDIPEGYSVSREKKERFSLILESASTNQTSMYLCASSLLGQYEQYFGPGTRLTVT.

CDR3 residues: CASSSRGLADNEQFF. In nucleotides, the CDR3 is TGCGCCAGCAGCTCGAGGGGTCTAGCTGACAATGAGCAGTTCTTC. The gene calls are TRBV5-1 and TRBJ2-1; D tentatively fits TRBD1 or TRBD2 (5 bases each). In germline, CDR1 is SGHRS, CDR2 YFSETQ. The length of the CDR3 is 15 residues. The ends were cut back, 3 bases at V and 5 bases at J, with 15 bases in the middle.

The chain recombines TRBV20-1 with TRBJ2-5, with D possibly called TRBD1 or TRBD2 (5 bases each). The germline V gene has CDR1 DFQATT and CDR2 SNEGSKA (reference sequence). Trimming stripped 1 base from V and 1 base from J, with 10 bases between. The CDR3 length is 14 residues. CDR3 DNA sequence: TGCAGTGCTAGAGCCGGGACGGCCCAAGAGACCCAGTACTTC. This encodes CSARAGTAQETQYF.

At least ten counts were recorded for this clonotype. The CDR3 nucleotides are TGTGCCAGCAGTTCCTCCACCGGGGAGCTGTTTTTT. Translating gives CASSSSTGELFF. This chain links TRBV12-3 or TRBV12-4 with TRBJ2-2; D gene ambiguous. V was cut by 4 bases and J by 4 bases, with 4 bases left in between. The CDR3 sequence is 12 residues long.

In DNA, the CDR3 is TGTGCCAGCAGCACGACAGGATGGACTGAAGCTTTCTTT. Protein product: CASSTTGWTEAFF. V is TRBV7-8 and J is TRBJ1-1; maybe TRBD1 (6 bases). V lost 5 bases to trimming and J lost 5 bases, with 12 bases between them. CDR1 SGHVS and CDR2 FQNEAQ come from the germline V gene. The CDR3 covers 13 residues.

This clonotype showed up many times. The V gene is TRBV3-1, the J gene TRBJ1-2, with 10 bases identical to TRBD1. J lost 5 bases, V lost 1 base, and 4 bases had no gene match. Germline V gives CDR1 LGHDT, CDR2 YNNKEL (reference sequence). This CDR3 region has 15 residues. This CDR3 is CASSQGLDRGYGYTF. The CDR3 nucleotides read TGTGCCAGCAGCCAAGGTTTGGACAGGGGGTATGGCTACACCTTC.

This clonotype was counted between two and nine times. This chain connects TRBV11-3 to TRBJ2-7; tentatively, D is TRBD2 (6 bases). The CDR3 loop spans 15 amino acids. V gave up 1 base and J gave up 3 bases, with 13 bases separating them. In germline, CDR1 is SGHNT, CDR2 YENEEA. The CDR3 spells CASSLASSAVYEQYF. The CDR3, as DNA: TGTGCCAGCAGCTTAGCGTCTAGCGCCGTCTACGAGCAGTACTTC. Full variable domain (outside the CDR3, taken from reference TRBV11-3 and TRBJ2-7): EAGVVQSPRYKIIEKKQPVAFWCNPISGHNTLYWYLQNLGQGPELLIRYENEEAVDDSQLPKDRFSAERLKGVDSTLKIQPAELGDSAVYLCASSLASSAVYEQYFGPGTRLTVT.

The rearrangement links TRBV18 to TRBJ1-5; 8 positions match TRBD1. This CDR3 contains 16 residues. V lost 4 bases to trimming and J lost 0 bases; unmatched junction nucleotides: 5. The germline V gene encodes CDR1 KGHSH and CDR2 LQKENI. CDR3 residues: CASSQTGVYSNQPQHF. In DNA, the CDR3 is TGTGCCAGCTCACAGACAGGGGTTTATAGCAATCAGCCCCAGCATTTT.

The V and J genes are TRBV4-2 and TRBJ1-1; D is uncertain. V dropped 1 base and J dropped 4 bases, with 7 bases sitting between them. Germline V gives CDR1 LGHNA, CDR2 YNFKEQ. This CDR3 comprises 13 residues. In nucleotides, the CDR3 is TGTGCCAGCAGCCAAGTCAAGGGCACTGAAGCTTTCTTT. Protein: CASSQVKGTEAFF.

This clonotype was seen repeatedly, ten times or more. The rearrangement links TRBV29-1 to TRBJ1-1; D is perhaps TRBD1 (5 bases). The CDR3 is made up of 12 amino acids. The V and J ends lost 6 bases and 10 bases respectively, with 18 bases between them. Germline V gives CDR1 SQVTM, CDR2 ANQGSEA. The CDR3 sequence is CSVEVLGVVAFF. For the CDR3, the DNA is TGCAGCGTGGAGGTACTGGGGGTTGTAGCTTTCTTT. Using reference TRBV29-1 and TRBJ1-1 for the parts outside the CDR3, the full variable domain is SAVISQKPSRDICQRGTSLTIQCQVDSQVTMMFWYRQQPGQSLTLIATANQGSEATYESGFVIDKFPISRPNLTFSTLTVSNMSPEDSSIYLCSVEVLGVVAFFGQGTRLTVV.

This clonotype was seen more than once but under ten times. This chain links TRBV10-3 with TRBJ2-2, with D unclear. Germline CDR1 ENHRY, CDR2 SYGVKD. The CDR3 runs to 16 residues. V was pared by 0 bases and J by 0 bases, with 8 bases between. The CDR3 DNA reads TGTGCCATCAGTGAGTCGAGGCAGACGAACACCGGGGAGCTGTTTTTT. Its protein is CAISESRQTNTGELFF.